This entry is about one T cell receptor (beta chain). Antigen specificity is unknown. It was with 60 Vbeta and 13 Jbeta primers that the PCR ran. The protocol was immunoSEQ multiplex PCR, while the TCRdb copy is restricted to in-frame clones and leaves out a portion. Counted here are roughly 200,000 clones, 75% to 90% occurring once; the ten biggest clones make up less than 0.4%. These data come from a study of cytomegalovirus exposure and HLA in healthy donors. On the study more broadly: Among over 300 genotyped donors, about 85% fell in the Caucasian-associated ancestry cluster.

Study-wide findings and caveats: Information on immune exposure was restricted to one variable (CMV serostatus).

V gave up 7 bases and J gave up 1 base, with 12 bases separating them. The CDR3 consists of 13 residues. Germline V gives CDR1 SGHNT, CDR2 YYREEE (reference sequence). The chain links TRBV5-4 to TRBJ2-7, with D maybe TRBD1 (5 bases). The clonotype was recovered from a woman aged 25 to 39 in good health and CMV-seronegative. The source material was PBMCs. The CDR3 here is CASQAGKSYEQYF. The CDR3 DNA sequence: TGTGCCAGCCAGGCAGGGAAATCCTACGAGCAGTACTTC.